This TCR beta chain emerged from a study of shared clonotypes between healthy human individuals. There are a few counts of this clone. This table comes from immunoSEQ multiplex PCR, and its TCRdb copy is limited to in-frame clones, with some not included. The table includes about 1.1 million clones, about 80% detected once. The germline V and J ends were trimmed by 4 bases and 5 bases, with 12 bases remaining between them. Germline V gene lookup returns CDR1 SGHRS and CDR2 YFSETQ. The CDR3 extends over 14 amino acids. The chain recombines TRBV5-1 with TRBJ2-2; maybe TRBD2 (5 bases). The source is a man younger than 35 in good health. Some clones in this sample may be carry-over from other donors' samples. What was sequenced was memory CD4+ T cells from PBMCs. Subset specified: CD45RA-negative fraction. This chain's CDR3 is CASSGLAVTGELFF. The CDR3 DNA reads TGCGCCAGCAGCGGGCTAGCAGTAACCGGGGAGCTGTTTTTT.